This TCR beta chain was observed in a study of a mutant IDH1 vaccine in newly diagnosed glioma. About the study: Patients got their first vaccination 4-6 weeks after radiotherapy alone, or with temozolomide cycles. Therapy received beforehand was radiotherapy, temozolomide, or both, with most patients given both. V12 corresponded to week 35 and V13 to week 47.

Repertoires were generated with immunoSEQ multiplex PCR, while TCRdb's copy carries only in-frame clones and drops some. The data contain roughly 56,000 clones, about three quarters of them singletons. Noted time point: week 47, end of study. Each dose delivered 300 ug of mutant IDH1 20-mer peptide subcutaneously with imiquimod. As to this clone: Its antigen is currently unknown.

The CDR3 covers 12 residues. The germline CDR1 and CDR2 sequences are SGHRS and YFSETQ. V lost 2 bases to trimming and J lost 10 bases; unmatched junction nucleotides: 5. The V call is TRBV5-1, the J call TRBJ1-1; TRBD1 matches at 7 bases. This clonotype was obtained from a woman aged 40 to 55 with glioma. Some clones in this sample may be carry-over from other donors' samples. The source material was PBMCs, sampled from a glioma patient whose treatment included an IDH1 peptide vaccine. CDR3 bases: TGCGCCAGCAGCTTCGGACAGGAAGGAGCTTTCTTT. Translation gives CASSFGQEGAFF.